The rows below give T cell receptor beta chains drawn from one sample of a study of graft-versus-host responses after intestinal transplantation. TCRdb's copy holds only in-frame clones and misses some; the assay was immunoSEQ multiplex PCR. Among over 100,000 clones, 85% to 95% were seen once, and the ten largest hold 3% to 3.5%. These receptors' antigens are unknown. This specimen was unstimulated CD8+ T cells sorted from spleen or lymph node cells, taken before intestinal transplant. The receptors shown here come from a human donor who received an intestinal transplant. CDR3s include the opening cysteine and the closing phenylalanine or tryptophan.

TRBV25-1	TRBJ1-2	CASSDSRTGNYGYTF
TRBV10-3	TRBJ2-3	CAMRDNTTDTQYF
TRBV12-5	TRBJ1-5	CASQQELDQPQHF
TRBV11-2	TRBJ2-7	CASSLGAASEQYF
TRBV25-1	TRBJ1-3	CASSEASSSDFSGNTIYF
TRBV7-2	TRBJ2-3	CASSWYRGGTDTQYF
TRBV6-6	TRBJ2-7	CASSYATPAGYEQYF
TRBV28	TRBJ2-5	CASSYPGQVEEETQYF
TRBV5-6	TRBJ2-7	CASSLPRGYEQYF
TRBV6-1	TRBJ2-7	CASSASRTNTPPWQYF
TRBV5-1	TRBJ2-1	CASSWDGDNEQFF
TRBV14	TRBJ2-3	CASSPPGTSAWVTQYF
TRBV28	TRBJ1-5	CASSSSPGQGNQPQHF
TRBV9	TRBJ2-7	CASSALSRPGQPYEQYF
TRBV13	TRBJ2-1	CASSVLAGATNNSYNEQFF
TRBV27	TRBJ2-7	CASSLGPNYEQYF
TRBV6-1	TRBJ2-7	CASSERSYEQYF
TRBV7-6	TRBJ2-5	CASSLVSGTSFQETQYF
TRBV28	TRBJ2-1	CASGLSLAGGRSDEQFF
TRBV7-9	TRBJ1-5	CASSPGLSNQPQHF
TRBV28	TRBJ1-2	CATLKRILDSNYGYTF
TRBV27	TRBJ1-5	CASSLGPSNQPQHF
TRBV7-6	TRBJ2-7	CASSLAQGYEQYF
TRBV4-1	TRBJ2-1	CASSGALRELTYNEQFF
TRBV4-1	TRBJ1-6	CASSQVKTGSSYNSPLHF
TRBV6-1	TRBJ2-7	CASSEDITSGSYEQYF